A single sample gave rise to the 28 T cell receptor beta chains below, sequenced in a study of OX40 agonist ivuxolimab in advanced cancers. Library preparation was by the immunoSEQ multiplex PCR assay. This is the immuneACCESS table as TCRdb keeps it, with only in-frame sequences that have V and J called. A part of the clones is gone; compared with another copy, unresolved V genes explain less than half, and the rest is unexplained. This sample lists 69,000 or so clones; roughly 82% were detected once. Around 5.1% of the sample is held by the ten biggest clonotypes. The input for sequencing was CD4+ or CD8+ T cells sorted from blood, taken in a trial of the OX40 agonist ivuxolimab. The receptors were sampled from an adult with an advanced solid tumor such as melanoma, head and neck, liver or kidney cancer.

The CDR3 loop reads CASSPRTGDEQYF. The CDR3 region has the DNA TGTGCCAGCTCACCGAGGACAGGGGACGAGCAGTACTTC. The chain recombines TRBV18 with TRBJ2-7; 9 bases agree with TRBD1. Germline CDR1 KGHSH, CDR2 LQKENI. The CDR3 runs to 13 residues. The V gene end was trimmed by 3 bases and the J gene end by 5 bases; junction bases not matched to a gene: 2.

The rearrangement joins TRBV2 to TRBJ2-1; 9 bases are shared with TRBD2. CDR1 and CDR2 from the germline V gene are SNHLY and FYNNEI. V lost 4 bases and J lost 8; bases outside the gene matches: 6. There are 14 residues in the CDR3. DNA of the CDR3: TGTGCCAGCAGTGTAATAGCGGGAGAGGATGAGCAGTTCTTC. It specifies CASSVIAGEDEQFF.

The genes are TRBV7-6 and TRBJ2-2; perhaps TRBD2 as D (6 bases). V lost 8 bases to trimming and J lost 1 base, with 8 bases between them. This CDR3 comprises 13 residues. The germline CDR1 and CDR2 sequences are SGHVS and FNYEAQ. CDR3 amino acids: CASGTLNTGELFF. CDR3 bases: TGTGCCAGCGGGACTTTGAACACCGGGGAGCTGTTTTTT.

This chain uses TRBV6-4 with TRBJ1-1; 9 bases match TRBD1. The CDR3 contains 14 residues. V was pared by 6 bases and J by 5 bases, with 7 bases of the junction left unmatched. Germline CDR1 reads MRHNA; CDR2 reads SNTAGT. The CDR3 DNA reads TGTGCCAGCAGGGAACAGGGGGCGAGTACTGAAGCTTTCTTT. Encoded protein: CASREQGASTEAFF.

The J gene is TRBJ2-7, the V gene TRBV18; D may be TRBD1 or TRBD2 (5 bases each). Germline values: CDR1 KGHSH, CDR2 LQKENI. V was pared by 1 base and J by 0 bases, with 7 bases between. The CDR3 covers 14 residues. As DNA, the CDR3 is TGTGCCAGCTCACCACGGGGACCCTCCTACGAGCAGTACTTC. This codes for CASSPRGPSYEQYF.

This clone was detected only once. The CDR3 is CASSVRNIQYF. The CDR3 bases are TGTGCCAGCAGTGTGCGCAACATTCAGTACTTC. This chain uses TRBV2 with TRBJ2-4, with unresolved D. Trimming stripped 4 bases from V and 7 bases from J, with 5 bases between. This CDR3 is built from 11 residues. CDR1 and CDR2 from the germline V gene are SNHLY and FYNNEI.

V is TRBV6-5 and J is TRBJ2-3; D uncertain. The V gene lost 5 bases and the J gene lost 2 bases, with 11 bases spanning the gap. Germline lookup yields CDR1 MNHEY and CDR2 SVGAGI. The CDR3 loop spans 14 amino acids. CDR3 sequence: CASSAPGVTDTQYF. The CDR3 nucleotides are TGTGCCAGCAGTGCCCCCGGCGTCACAGATACGCAGTATTTT.

The chain is built from TRBV5-6 and TRBJ2-7; D is perhaps TRBD1 (5 bases). Germline-derived CDR1 and CDR2 are SGHDT and YYEEEE. Trimming removed 2 bases from V and 0 bases from J, with 9 bases in between. The CDR3 covers 14 residues. CDR3 coding DNA: TGTGCCAGCAGCTTAAGGGGCCCCTCCTACGAGCAGTACTTC. It is translated as CASSLRGPSYEQYF.

Details on this clone: Other DNA sequences in the same sample also yield this CDR3. The chain combines TRBV7-2 with TRBJ2-5, with D perhaps being TRBD1 or TRBD2 (5 bases each). The length of the CDR3 is 14 residues. Germline values: CDR1 SGHTA, CDR2 FQGNSA. Trimming removed 2 bases at V and 4 bases at J, with 11 bases between. In DNA, the CDR3 is TGTGCCAGCAGCTTAAACGCAGGGAGAGAGACCCAGTACTTC. Translating gives CASSLNAGRETQYF.

As to this clone: At one boundary the junction diverges from the germline segment, which might be a read error. This chain connects TRBV4-2 to TRBJ2-3, with TRBD2 matching 9 bases. From germline, CDR1 is LGHNA and CDR2 YNFKEQ. CDR3 length: 16 residues. CDR3 coding DNA: TGTGCCAGCAGCTTGGCTAAAGCGGGAGGTACAGACACGCAGTATTTT. Translation: CASSLAKAGGTDTQYF.

The V and J genes are TRBV2 and TRBJ1-3; D remains unclear. Looked up from germline, CDR1 is SNHLY and CDR2 is FYNNEI. The CDR3 consists of 12 residues. V dropped 3 bases and J dropped 4 bases, with 4 bases sitting between them. In nucleotides, the CDR3 is TGTGCCAGCAGTGACCGGGGAAACACCATATATTTT. Translated: CASSDRGNTIYF.

J is TRBJ2-7 and V is TRBV7-9; 12 nucleotides align to TRBD2. The germline V gene encodes CDR1 SEHNR and CDR2 FQNEAQ (reference sequence). The CDR3 extends over 14 amino acids. Unmatched junction bases numbered 4, after V lost 5 bases and J lost 5 bases. CDR3 nucleotides: TGTGCCAGCAGCGCCCGGACTAGCGGGGACGAGCAGTACTTC. Protein sequence: CASSARTSGDEQYF.

The chain joins TRBV18 to TRBJ1-1; a possible D gene is TRBD1 (6 bases). Germline values: CDR1 KGHSH, CDR2 LQKENI. CDR3 length: 14 amino acids. V lost 5 bases and J 5 bases, leaving 15 bases between the germline ends. The CDR3 sequence: CASSTPNRDTEAFF. Here the CDR3 DNA reads TGTGCCAGCTCAACCCCGAACAGGGATACTGAAGCTTTCTTT.

The chain links TRBV6-5 to TRBJ1-3; the D is unclear. V was clipped by 7 bases and J by 0 bases, with 13 bases between them. Germline V gene lookup returns CDR1 MNHEY and CDR2 SVGAGI. The CDR3 length is 15 residues. The CDR3 loop is CASKGRPDSGNTIYF. The CDR3 bases are TGTGCCAGCAAGGGCAGGCCGGACTCTGGAAACACCATATATTTT.

The chain links TRBV5-1 to TRBJ2-5; 9 bases are a match to TRBD2. Germline V gives CDR1 SGHRS, CDR2 YFSETQ. This CDR3 spans 15 amino acids. J was trimmed by 3 bases and V by 2 bases; bases with no gene match: 5. This CDR3 is CASSFLAGAKETQYF. The CDR3 DNA sequence: TGCGCCAGCAGCTTCTTAGCGGGGGCCAAAGAGACCCAGTACTTC.

The chain carries TRBV5-1 and TRBJ2-3; no clear D. Trimming removed 0 bases at V and 2 bases at J, with 7 bases between. The CDR3 is made up of 14 amino acids. CDR1 and CDR2 from the germline V gene are SGHRS and YFSETQ. CDR3 sequence reads: CASSLDRFTDTQYF. Written as DNA, the CDR3 is TGCGCCAGCAGCTTGGACAGATTCACAGATACGCAGTATTTT.

The V call is TRBV7-9, the J call TRBJ2-7; D is possibly TRBD1 (6 bases). This CDR3 region has 15 residues. Germline assignment: CDR1 SEHNR and CDR2 FQNEAQ (reference sequence). Trimming left V 4 bases short and J 4 bases short, with 17 bases between. Here the CDR3 DNA reads TGTGCCAGCAGCTCCGCCCAGGGGCAGGGGTACGAGCAGTACTTC. Residues: CASSSAQGQGYEQYF.

The gene calls are TRBV5-1 and TRBJ2-3; 10 nucleotides line up with TRBD2. The trim removed 6 bases at V and 1 base at J, leaving 2 bases unmatched. The CDR3 runs to 14 residues. Germline CDR1 and CDR2: SGHRS and YFSETQ. The CDR3 loop is CASKGTSGTDTQYF. CDR3 coding DNA: TGCGCCAGCAAGGGGACTAGCGGCACAGATACGCAGTATTTT.

The CDR3: CASNPGQGSPGANVLTF. CDR3 nucleotides: TGTGCCAGTAACCCGGGACAGGGATCTCCTGGGGCCAACGTCCTGACTTTC. The chain combines TRBV19 with TRBJ2-6, with 9 bases lining up with TRBD1. Per the germline V gene, CDR1 is LNHDA and CDR2 is SQIVND (reference sequence). The CDR3 contains 17 residues. V lost 7 bases, J lost 2 bases, and 9 bases stayed unmatched.

The chain links TRBV4-2 to TRBJ2-1; TRBD2 matches at 7 bases. This CDR3 region has 16 residues. CDR1 and CDR2 (germline): LGHNA, YNFKEQ. Losses at the gene ends were 3 bases for V and 3 bases for J; bases not matched to a gene: 8. The chain's CDR3 is CASSQGTSDLYNEQFF. In DNA, the CDR3 is TGTGCCAGCAGCCAGGGCACTAGCGATCTCTACAATGAGCAGTTCTTC.

This rearrangement joins TRBV6-1 to TRBJ2-2, with 8 nucleotides matching TRBD2. This CDR3 is built from 15 residues. J lost 6 bases, V lost 1 base, and 4 bases had no gene match. The germline V gene encodes CDR1 MNHNS and CDR2 SASEGT. CDR3 DNA sequence: TGTGCCAGCAGTGAAGTAGTACTAGCGGCCGGGGAGCTGTTTTTT. This codes for CASSEVVLAAGELFF.

V gene TRBV27 combines with J gene TRBJ1-1; D unclear. There are 13 residues in the CDR3. In germline, CDR1 is MNHEY, CDR2 SMNVEV (reference sequence). Between the trimmed V and J ends, which lost 7 bases and 5 bases, there was a span of 14 bases. The CDR3 nucleotides read TGTGCCAGCAATACGGCGGGAGGTACTGAAGCTTTCTTT. Residues: CASNTAGGTEAFF.

The V and J genes are TRBV27 and TRBJ1-6, with D unresolved. The V and J ends lost 6 bases and 7 bases respectively, with 4 bases between them. The CDR3 sequence is 11 residues long. Germline CDR1 reads MNHEY; CDR2 reads SMNVEV (reference sequence). CDR3 protein: CASRGNSPLHF. The DNA of the CDR3 is TGTGCCAGCAGGGGGAATTCACCCCTCCACTTT.

The chain combines TRBV4-3 with TRBJ1-1, with D possibly matching TRBD1 (6 bases). V shed 0 bases and J shed 5 bases, with 16 bases lying between them. Germline CDR1 is LGHNA and CDR2 is YSLEER. This CDR3 has 16 amino acids. The CDR3 nucleotides read TGCGCCAGCAGCCAAGATAGTGCCAGCCAGGGGACTGAAGCTTTCTTT. It translates to CASSQDSASQGTEAFF.

J is TRBJ1-2 and V is TRBV19; D not certain. The CDR3 totals 14 residues. V shed 6 bases and J shed 4 bases, with 15 bases lying between them. The germline V gene has CDR1 LNHDA and CDR2 SQIVND (reference sequence). This chain's CDR3 is CASSRARMVYGYTF. The CDR3 DNA is TGTGCCAGTAGCCGAGCTAGAATGGTCTATGGCTACACCTTC.

This sequence joins TRBV15 and TRBJ2-5; D may be TRBD1 (5 bases). V lost 11 bases and J lost 1, with 14 bases in between. Germline V gene sequence: CDR1 LNHNV, CDR2 YYDKDF (reference sequence). This CDR3 contains 13 residues. The CDR3 DNA reads TGTGCCTCTGGCAGGGCCCGCCAAGAGACCCAGTACTTC. It specifies CASGRARQETQYF.

This chain connects TRBV7-9 to TRBJ2-2, with D perhaps matching TRBD2 (6 bases). Germline V gives CDR1 SEHNR, CDR2 FQNEAQ (reference sequence). The CDR3 has 14 residues. The V end was cut by 3 bases, the J end by 8 bases, with 13 bases between. The CDR3 coding sequence is TGTGCCAGCAGCTTGGAGGGGTCTTTAGGGGAGCTGTTTTTT. Its translation: CASSLEGSLGELFF.

The chain employs TRBV9 and TRBJ2-3; 11 bases agree with TRBD2. Unmatched junction bases numbered 8, after V lost 4 bases and J lost 4 bases. Germline V gives CDR1 SGDLS, CDR2 YYNGEE. CDR3 length: 16 residues. The CDR3 loop reads CASSPGHSGGADTQYF. The DNA for the CDR3 is TGTGCCAGCAGCCCCGGACATAGCGGGGGGGCAGATACGCAGTATTTT.